The 29 T cell receptor beta chains given below trace back to one sample, sequenced in a study of vaccination and CD4 T cells after COVID-19. An Oncomine TCR Beta short-read assay was used to sequence the DNA from cultured CD4+ T cells. TCRdb reanalysed the PCR reads using MiXCR and keeps one entry per CDR3 protein. The profile shows over 3,500 distinct CDR3 sequences, roughly 20% of them singletons. No antigen is known for these receptors. Described treatment: 10-day PBMC culture with coronavirus spike peptide pools or control peptides (ViraFEST assay). The source material was CD4+ T cells from blood, cultured in vitro. The origin of the receptors is a human donor who had recovered from COVID-19.

Only a few counts were recorded for this clonotype. The chain recombines TRBV20-1 with TRBJ2-3, with 12 bases aligning to TRBD2. The CDR3 extends over 17 amino acids. CDR1 is DFQATT and CDR2 is SNEGSKA in the germline V gene (reference sequence). V shed 4 bases, J shed 3 bases, and the junction held 11 bases outside the gene matches. The chain's CDR3 is CSATGPSGGAGTDTQYF. In DNA, the CDR3 is TGCAGTGCTACCGGCCCTAGCGGGGGGGCGGGGACAGATACGCAGTATTTT.

The CDR3 DNA follows: TGTGCCAGCAGCTCGGGACTAGCGGGGACAGATACGCAGTATTTT. Protein product: CASSSGLAGTDTQYF. This chain joins TRBV11-2 and TRBJ2-3; 13 bases fit TRBD2. This CDR3 has 15 residues. With V trimmed by 4 bases and J by 3 bases, 1 base remained unmatched. Germline V gene lookup returns CDR1 SGHAT and CDR2 FQNNGV.

This clonotype was counted between two and nine times. V usage is TRBV21-1 and J usage is TRBJ1-3. TRBV21-1 is a listed pseudogene. This CDR3 has 18 residues. The CDR3 DNA reads as TGTGCCAGCACCATCATCCCACGCACATGCCTCTCTGGAAACACCATATATTTT. It specifies CASTIIPRTCLSGNTIYF.

This clonotype was observed a handful of times. The gene calls are TRBV2 and TRBJ1-2; a weak D match, TRBD1 (5 bases). The length of the CDR3 is 13 residues. Germline V gene sequence: CDR1 SNHLY, CDR2 FYNNEI. Trimming removed 7 bases at V and 4 bases at J, with 13 bases between. The CDR3 sequence: CASIPQGGYGYTF. CDR3 nucleotide sequence: TGTGCCAGCATTCCGCAGGGTGGCTATGGCTACACCTTC.

This clonotype rates as medium-sized. This chain uses TRBV7-9 with TRBJ1-2; 9 bases line up with TRBD1. J was trimmed by 4 bases and V by 4 bases; bases with no gene match: 7. The germline gives CDR1 SEHNR, CDR2 FQNEAQ (reference sequence). The CDR3 has 15 amino acids. The CDR3 bases are TGTGCCAGCAGCTCCGGGACAGGGCAACGCTATGGCTACACCTTC. It is translated as CASSSGTGQRYGYTF.

A few counts support this clonotype. This chain uses TRBV7-3 with TRBJ2-3, with D uncertain. CDR1 SGHTA and CDR2 FQGTGA come from the germline V gene. With 5 bases removed from V and 0 bases from J, the gap between germline ends came to 12 bases. This CDR3 has 15 residues. As DNA, the CDR3 is TGTGCCAGCAGCCCCCTCCGGAGTAGCACAGATACGCAGTATTTT. As protein: CASSPLRSSTDTQYF.

The CDR3 protein is CASSVAWDTGELFF. DNA of the CDR3: TGTGCCAGCAGCGTAGCCTGGGACACCGGGGAGCTGTTTTTT. This chain uses TRBV9 with TRBJ2-2; no reliable D call. Trimming stripped 0 bases from V and 3 bases from J, with 6 bases between. The germline V gene has CDR1 SGDLS and CDR2 YYNGEE. The CDR3 runs 14 residues.

In this sample, this clonotype is medium-sized. The CDR3 protein is CSAKVNSGGPGYTF. The CDR3 bases are TGCAGTGCTAAGGTTAACAGCGGGGGCCCTGGCTACACCTTC. The chain uses TRBV20-1 and TRBJ1-2; a weak D match, TRBD1 (6 bases). The CDR3 sequence is 14 residues long. Germline V CDR1 and CDR2: DFQATT, SNEGSKA (reference sequence). V was shortened by 4 bases and J by 7 bases, with 19 bases between the two germline ends.

The chain is built from TRBV6-5 and TRBJ2-7; TRBD1 matches at 10 bases. CDR3 length equals 14 residues. Germline assignment: CDR1 MNHEY and CDR2 SVGAGI. The trim removed 2 bases at V and 3 bases at J, leaving 1 base unmatched. The CDR3 nucleotides are TGTGCCAGCAGTTACCGGGACAGGGGCTACGAGCAGTACTTC. Translation: CASSYRDRGYEQYF.

The V gene is TRBV7-9, the J gene TRBJ2-7; D is unresolved. The V gene's germline CDR1 is SEHNR and CDR2 FQNEAQ (reference sequence). Trimming stripped 5 bases from V and 7 bases from J, with 9 bases between. This CDR3 region has 11 residues. The CDR3 nucleotides are TGTGCCAGCAGCCCCCTAAGTGAGCAGTACTTC. Its translation is CASSPLSEQYF. Based on the CDR3 plus reference TRBV7-9 and TRBJ2-7, the full variable domain is DTGVSQNPRHKITKRGQNVTFRCDPISEHNRLYWYRQTLGQGPEFLTYFQNEAQLEKSRLLSDRFSAERPKGSFSTLEIQRTEQGDSAMYLCASSPLSEQYFGPGTRLTVT.

This sequence joins TRBV14 and TRBJ2-5, with D uncertain. Between the trimmed V and J ends, which lost 2 bases and 5 bases, there was a span of 6 bases. This CDR3 comprises 12 residues. In germline, CDR1 is SGHDN, CDR2 FVKESK. CDR3 sequence (DNA): TGTGCCAGCAGCCAAAGAGGCGAGACCCAGTACTTC. Its translation: CASSQRGETQYF.

This chain connects TRBV30 to TRBJ2-7; D is possibly TRBD1 (5 bases). This CDR3 comprises 11 residues. Per the germline V gene, CDR1 is GTSNPN and CDR2 is SVGIG (reference sequence). The V end was cut by 2 bases, the J end by 6 bases, with 8 bases between. The CDR3, as DNA: TGTGCCTGGAGTCAACAGGTCGAGCAGTACTTC. Its translation: CAWSQQVEQYF.

The sample holds a few counts of this clonotype. V usage is TRBV20-1 and J usage is TRBJ2-3; no clear D. The CDR3 sequence is 11 residues long. CDR1 and CDR2 from the germline V gene are DFQATT and SNEGSKA (reference sequence). The V and J ends lost 3 bases and 6 bases respectively, with 7 bases between them. CDR3 coding DNA: TGCAGTGCTAGCTCCAGGGATACGCAGTATTTT. This encodes CSASSRDTQYF.

This clonotype has a handful of counts. The V and J genes are TRBV18 and TRBJ1-5; D is possibly TRBD1 (6 bases). The CDR3 extends over 15 amino acids. Germline CDR1 and CDR2: KGHSH and LQKENI. With 0 bases removed from V and 11 bases from J, the gap between germline ends came to 17 bases. The CDR3 bases are TGTGCCAGCTCACCACCGGGACAAGGATCTGTGGCCCAGCATTTT. This encodes CASSPPGQGSVAQHF.

With respect to this clonotype: Relative to the germline gene, one junction end is altered; a read error may explain this. V is TRBV10-3 and J is TRBJ2-4; a possible D gene is TRBD1 (6 bases). Germline CDR1 and CDR2: ENHRY and SYGVKD. The CDR3 is 16 amino acids. The DNA for the CDR3 is TGTACCATCAGTGAGTCCTCTCGGACAGTAAAAAACATTCAGTACTTC. This translates into CTISESSRTVKNIQYF.

The J gene is TRBJ2-7, the V gene TRBV30; D uncertain. The V gene lost 2 bases and the J gene lost 2 bases, with 7 bases spanning the gap. Germline CDR1 is GTSNPN and CDR2 is SVGIG (reference sequence). CDR3 size: 12 residues. The CDR3, as DNA: TGTGCCTGGAGTCCGATACCCTACGAGCAGTACTTC. Amino acid sequence: CAWSPIPYEQYF.

The chain combines TRBV5-4 with TRBJ2-1; D could derive from TRBD1 or TRBD2 (7 bases each). The CDR3 contains 15 residues. Germline V CDR1 and CDR2: SGHNT, YYREEE (reference sequence). Trimming removed 0 bases at V and 8 bases at J, with 15 bases between. The CDR3 protein is CASSLGQGGGDEQFF. DNA for the CDR3: TGTGCCAGCAGCTTGGGGCAGGGAGGGGGCGATGAGCAGTTCTTC.

This clonotype was observed a handful of times. This chain uses TRBV5-1 with TRBJ1-2; the D gene is possibly TRBD1 (6 bases). CDR3 length equals 15 residues. Between the trimmed V and J ends, which lost 4 bases and 1 base, there was a span of 14 bases. CDR1 and CDR2 (germline): SGHRS, YFSETQ. The CDR3 here is CASSPRQAVNYGYTF. CDR3 coding DNA: TGCGCCAGCAGCCCCAGACAGGCGGTTAACTATGGCTACACCTTC.

This clonotype was detected only a few times. The CDR3 is CASSRVRTDSNYGYTF. The CDR3 nucleotides read TGTGCCAGTAGTAGGGTAAGGACGGATTCCAACTATGGCTACACCTTC. The rearrangement joins TRBV19 to TRBJ1-2; D gene unclear. The germline gives CDR1 LNHDA, CDR2 SQIVND (reference sequence). V lost 4 bases to trimming and J lost 2 bases, with 17 bases between them. The CDR3 is made up of 16 amino acids.

This clonotype is classed as medium-sized (0.01 to 0.1%). The chain carries TRBV9 and TRBJ1-5, with a tentative D call TRBD1 (6 bases). There are 16 residues in the CDR3. From germline, CDR1 is SGDLS and CDR2 YYNGEE. Trimming stripped 5 bases from V and 1 base from J, with 16 bases between. Written as DNA, the CDR3 is TGTGCCAGCAGTCCAGGGGTGGGGGCGAGCAATCAGCCCCAGCATTTT. Translation gives CASSPGVGASNQPQHF.

This clonotype has more than one count but fewer than ten. In nucleotides, the CDR3 is TGTGCCAGCAGCACCGAGACAGGGGTCTCCGAGACCCAGTACTTC. Its protein is CASSTETGVSETQYF. The chain joins TRBV6-1 to TRBJ2-5, with TRBD1 matching over 8 bases. Per the germline V gene, CDR1 is MNHNS and CDR2 is SASEGT. The CDR3 is made up of 15 amino acids. The ends lost 6 bases at V and 5 bases at J; junction bases unmatched: 11.

This sequence joins TRBV28 and TRBJ2-7, with D unclear. Trimming cost V 3 bases and J 0 bases, with 6 bases left between them. This CDR3 has 13 residues. Germline V gene lookup returns CDR1 MDHEN and CDR2 SYDVKM. CDR3 sequence: CASSFSSSYEQYF. The CDR3 bases are TGTGCCAGCAGTTTTTCGAGCTCCTACGAGCAGTACTTC. The whole variable domain, remainder taken from reference TRBV28 and TRBJ2-7, is DVKVTQSSRYLVKRTGEKVFLECVQDMDHENMFWYRQDPGLGLRLIYFSYDVKMKEKGDIPEGYSVSREKKERFSLILESASTNQTSMYLCASSFSSSYEQYFGPGTRLTVT.

There are a few counts of this clonotype. The chain is built from TRBV7-9 and TRBJ1-2; 7 bases match TRBD1. Germline values: CDR1 SEHNR, CDR2 FQNEAQ (reference sequence). Trimming at V came to 4 bases and at J to 3 bases, leaving 5 bases not matched to a gene. The CDR3 sequence is 14 residues long. The CDR3 DNA is TGTGCCAGCAGCTCCGCGGGACAGCACTATGGCTACACCTTC. Protein sequence: CASSSAGQHYGYTF.

This clonotype is deemed medium-sized (0.01 to 0.1%). Here the CDR3 DNA reads TGTGCCACCAGCAGTGCGGGGAATCAGCCCCAGCATTTT. This sequence encodes CATSSAGNQPQHF. The V call is TRBV15, the J call TRBJ1-5; no firm D call. V dropped 3 bases and J dropped 4 bases, with 7 bases sitting between them. CDR1 is LNHNV, CDR2 YYDKDF, per germline (reference sequence). The CDR3 is 13 amino acids.

This clonotype was counted between two and nine times. The chain links TRBV20-1 to TRBJ2-7; D gene ambiguous. V lost 3 bases and J lost 4, with 10 bases in between. CDR1 is DFQATT and CDR2 is SNEGSKA in the germline V gene (reference sequence). This CDR3 is built from 12 residues. The CDR3 here is CSASGPRYEQYF. In DNA form, the CDR3 reads TGCAGTGCTAGCGGCCCCCGTTACGAGCAGTACTTC.

This clonotype was observed a handful of times. The V gene is TRBV20-1, the J gene TRBJ1-2; D might be TRBD1 (6 bases). Germline V gene sequence: CDR1 DFQATT, CDR2 SNEGSKA (reference sequence). V lost 6 bases to trimming and J lost 5 bases, with 16 bases between them. The CDR3 sequence is 13 residues long. As DNA, the CDR3 is TGCAGTGCCCTTGCCGGGGGCGGGTATGGCTACACCTTC. Its protein product is CSALAGGGYGYTF.

In this sample, this clonotype is medium-sized. The chain employs TRBV15 and TRBJ2-1; D may be TRBD1 (5 bases). V was pared by 9 bases and J by 0 bases, with 24 bases between. CDR1 is LNHNV and CDR2 is YYDKDF in the germline V gene (reference sequence). This CDR3 is built from 18 residues. In DNA, the CDR3 is TGTGCCACTGAAACTCCTCTAAGTGGGGCTAACTCCTACAATGAGCAGTTCTTC. Translation: CATETPLSGANSYNEQFF.

The chain uses TRBV18 and TRBJ1-2, with D possibly matching TRBD1 (6 bases). The ends were cut back, 3 bases at V and 3 bases at J, with 11 bases in the middle. The CDR3 is made up of 14 amino acids. In germline, CDR1 is KGHSH, CDR2 LQKENI. This CDR3 reads CASSPQGRHYGYTF. CDR3 sequence (DNA): TGTGCCAGCTCACCCCAGGGGCGCCACTATGGCTACACCTTC.

This clonotype was recorded a few times. The V gene is TRBV7-9, the J gene TRBJ2-5; 10 bases align to TRBD1. The germline gives CDR1 SEHNR, CDR2 FQNEAQ (reference sequence). J lost 5 bases, V lost 5 bases, and 8 bases had no gene match. The CDR3 runs 15 residues. The CDR3 bases are TGTGCCAGCAGCCGGGACAGGGGATCACTGGAGACCCAGTACTTC. Protein sequence: CASSRDRGSLETQYF.